The rows below give T cell receptor beta chains drawn from one sample of a study of blood T cell repertoires in COVID-19. Clones were sequenced by immunoSEQ multiplex PCR, and TCRdb holds only the in-frame ones, with some missing. The data hold some 200,000 clones, with around three quarters observed a single time. Sequenced: peripheral blood. Receptors originate from a woman in her seventies with acute or convalescent COVID-19. CDR3s leave out the opening cysteine and the closing phenylalanine or tryptophan.

CDR3aa: ASSSGHSLSGNTIY
j_gene: TRBJ1-3
v_gene: TRBV7-2

CDR3aa: ASRRPGQGEKLF
j_gene: TRBJ1-4
v_gene: TRBV27

CDR3aa: ASSQLGLAANTGELF
j_gene: TRBJ2-2
v_gene: TRBV3-1/TRBV3-2

CDR3aa: ASSDSVGHTEAF
j_gene: TRBJ1-1
v_gene: TRBV7-4

CDR3aa: ASSYGRGRASDTQY
j_gene: TRBJ2-3
v_gene: TRBV6-5

CDR3aa: ASSLWTSGSEADTQY
j_gene: TRBJ2-3
v_gene: TRBV28

CDR3aa: AIMAEYEQY
j_gene: TRBJ2-7
v_gene: TRBV10-3

CDR3aa: AWSRQGSNEQY
j_gene: TRBJ2-7
v_gene: TRBV30

CDR3aa: ATSDGRARETQY
j_gene: TRBJ2-5
v_gene: TRBV24-1

CDR3aa: ATSDDPGGSGETQY
j_gene: TRBJ2-5
v_gene: TRBV24-1

CDR3aa: SVAGLAGESDTQY
j_gene: TRBJ2-3
v_gene: TRBV29-1

CDR3aa: ASSGQGSDTQY
j_gene: TRBJ2-3
v_gene: TRBV6-4

CDR3aa: ASSLTSGGGNEQF
j_gene: TRBJ2-1
v_gene: TRBV27

CDR3aa: ASSLAGDATQY
j_gene: TRBJ2-3
v_gene: TRBV5-1

CDR3aa: ASSAQGVLGYT
j_gene: TRBJ1-2
v_gene: TRBV3-1/TRBV3-2

CDR3aa: ASSLGTSGNDNEQF
j_gene: TRBJ2-1
v_gene: TRBV7-6

CDR3aa: ASSERGSSEKLF
j_gene: TRBJ1-4
v_gene: TRBV6-1

CDR3aa: ASSLGSSVIDTQY
j_gene: TRBJ2-3
v_gene: TRBV5-1

CDR3aa: ASSPRGLDETQY
j_gene: TRBJ2-5
v_gene: TRBV11-1

CDR3aa: ASSPRTADTEAF
j_gene: TRBJ1-1
v_gene: TRBV25-1

CDR3aa: SAPHGDTSTDTQY
j_gene: TRBJ2-3
v_gene: TRBV29-1

CDR3aa: ASSHGTSGYNEQF
j_gene: TRBJ2-1
v_gene: TRBV3-1/TRBV3-2

CDR3aa: ATSDLGTGGSYEQY
j_gene: TRBJ2-7
v_gene: TRBV24-1

CDR3aa: ASSESGTANEKLF
j_gene: TRBJ1-4
v_gene: TRBV9

CDR3aa: ASSPGGNEQF
j_gene: TRBJ2-1
v_gene: TRBV14

CDR3aa: ASSPQGQRNYGYT
j_gene: TRBJ1-2
v_gene: TRBV2

CDR3aa: ASSSTQGKRNYGYT
j_gene: TRBJ1-2
v_gene: TRBV13

CDR3aa: ASSPDGTEIYEQY
j_gene: TRBJ2-7
v_gene: TRBV5-5

CDR3aa: ASSLGGPGTGELF
j_gene: TRBJ2-2
v_gene: TRBV5-1

CDR3aa: ASSISQGYGYT
j_gene: TRBJ1-2
v_gene: TRBV19

CDR3aa: ASSGLRDSTSYNEQF
j_gene: TRBJ2-1
v_gene: TRBV2

CDR3aa: ASSLQREAYTGELF
j_gene: TRBJ2-2
v_gene: TRBV7-3

CDR3aa: ASGFGDRKLP
j_gene: TRBJ1-2
v_gene: TRBV2

CDR3aa: ASSHRDSYNEQF
j_gene: TRBJ2-1
v_gene: TRBV5-4

CDR3aa: ASSIPSRGPEAF
j_gene: TRBJ1-1
v_gene: TRBV19

CDR3aa: ASSPQAASTDTQY
j_gene: TRBJ2-3
v_gene: TRBV18

CDR3aa: ASSRGGEETQY
j_gene: TRBJ2-5
v_gene: TRBV6-6

CDR3aa: ASSERDSSYNSPLH
j_gene: TRBJ1-6
v_gene: TRBV6-1

CDR3aa: ASSLGRAETQY
j_gene: TRBJ2-5
v_gene: TRBV7-2

CDR3aa: ASSHPLAGGWVDTQY
j_gene: TRBJ2-3
v_gene: TRBV27

CDR3aa: ASSLGTSGPHGETQY
j_gene: TRBJ2-5
v_gene: TRBV11-3

CDR3aa: ASSPVGGDNEQF
j_gene: TRBJ2-1
v_gene: TRBV7-3

CDR3aa: ASSKGISGSAGELF
j_gene: TRBJ2-2
v_gene: TRBV7-7

CDR3aa: ASSQSRASNQPQH
j_gene: TRBJ1-5
v_gene: TRBV16

CDR3aa: ASSLILTPTGESTDSYEQY
j_gene: TRBJ2-7
v_gene: TRBV28

CDR3aa: ASSFGTSGRGEETQY
j_gene: TRBJ2-5
v_gene: TRBV5-1

CDR3aa: ASSINRQASYEQY
j_gene: TRBJ2-7
v_gene: TRBV19

CDR3aa: ASSPPGKAGEYEQY
j_gene: TRBJ2-7
v_gene: TRBV18

CDR3aa: ATSDRGFLGGYT
j_gene: TRBJ1-2
v_gene: TRBV19

CDR3aa: ASSSLVADTQY
j_gene: TRBJ2-3
v_gene: TRBV11-2

CDR3aa: ASSETTGLEQY
j_gene: TRBJ2-7
v_gene: TRBV5-6

CDR3aa: ASSPAGSQTEAF
j_gene: TRBJ1-1
v_gene: TRBV28

CDR3aa: ASSRDRAETQY
j_gene: TRBJ2-5
v_gene: TRBV5-1